Sequencing of this T cell receptor (beta chain) was carried out in a study of cytomegalovirus exposure and HLA in healthy donors. Looking at the study overall: Researchers previously reported finding about 110 million unique TCR beta sequences from 170 million or so T cells.

Broader study findings: Cytomegalovirus-associated status was assigned to about 150 TCR beta chains.

The CDR3 is made up of 15 amino acids. In germline, CDR1 is MNHNS, CDR2 SASEGT. Trimming shortened V by 6 bases and J by 4 bases, and 16 bases separated the two germline ends. Note on this clone: Its cognate antigen is unknown.

This PCR relied on a set of 60 Vbeta primers and 13 Jbeta primers. Sequenced by immunoSEQ multiplex PCR; TCRdb stores in-frame clones only, minus some. In all, the sample yields under 200,000 clones. V and J are TRBV6-1 and TRBJ1-5, with D uncertain. This TCR was sampled from a woman aged 18-29 years in good health and CMV-seropositive. What was sequenced was PBMCs. As DNA, the CDR3 is TGTGCCAGCAGCCCGGGTGGAAGTGCGAATCAGCCCCAGCATTTT. It specifies CASSPGGSANQPQHF.